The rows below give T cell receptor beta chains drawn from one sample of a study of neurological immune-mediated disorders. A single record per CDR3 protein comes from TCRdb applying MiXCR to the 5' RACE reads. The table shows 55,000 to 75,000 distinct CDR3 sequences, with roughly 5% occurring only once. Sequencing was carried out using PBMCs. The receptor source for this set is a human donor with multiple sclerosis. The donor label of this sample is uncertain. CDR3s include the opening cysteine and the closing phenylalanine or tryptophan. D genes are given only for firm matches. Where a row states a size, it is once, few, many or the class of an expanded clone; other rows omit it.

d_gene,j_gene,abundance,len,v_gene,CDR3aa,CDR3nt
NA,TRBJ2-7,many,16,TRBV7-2,CASSLETALFPYEQYF,TGTGCCAGCAGCTTAGAAACAGCACTCTTCCCCTACGAGCAGTACTTC
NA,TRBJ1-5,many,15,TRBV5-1,CASSLAAGTNQPQHF,TGCGCCAGCAGCTTGGCCGCAGGGACCAATCAGCCCCAGCATTTT
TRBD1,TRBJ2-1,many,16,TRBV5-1,CASSKNRDRGYNEQFF,TGCGCCAGCAGCAAAAACCGGGACAGGGGGTACAATGAGCAGTTCTTC
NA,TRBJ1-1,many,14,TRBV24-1,CATSDPREGRRAFF,TGTGCCACCAGTGACCCTAGAGAGGGTCGAAGAGCTTTCTTT
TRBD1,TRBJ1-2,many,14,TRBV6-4,CASSDSDRGYGYTF,TGTGCCAGCAGTGACTCGGACAGGGGCTATGGCTACACCTTC
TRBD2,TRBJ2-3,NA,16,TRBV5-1,CASSLEAGGSTDTQYF,TGCGCCAGCAGCTTGGAAGCGGGGGGAAGCACAGATACGCAGTATTTT
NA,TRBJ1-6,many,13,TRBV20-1,CSVPGGGDSPLHF,TGCAGTGTTCCGGGAGGGGGGGATTCACCCCTCCACTTT
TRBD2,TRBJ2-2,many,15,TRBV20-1,CSARLTAGGAGELFF,TGCAGTGCTAGGCTGACTGCCGGGGGGGCCGGGGAGCTGTTTTTT
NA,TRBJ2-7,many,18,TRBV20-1,CSARPYWTSRSQDYEQYF,TGCAGTGCTAGACCTTACTGGACATCCCGGTCCCAGGACTACGAGCAGTACTTC
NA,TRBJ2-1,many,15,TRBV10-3,CAISEGQGTYNEQFF,TGTGCCATCAGTGAGGGGCAGGGAACCTACAATGAGCAGTTCTTC
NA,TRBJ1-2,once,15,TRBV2,CASSVSQGLGYGYTF,TGTGCCAGCAGTGTCAGCCAGGGGCTTGGCTATGGCTACACCTTC
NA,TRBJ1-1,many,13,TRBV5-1,CASSLDRPTEAFF,TGCGCCAGCAGCTTGGACAGACCCACTGAAGCTTTCTTT
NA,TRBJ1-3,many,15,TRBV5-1,CASSRGGGEGNTIYF,TGCGCCAGCAGCCGGGGAGGGGGAGAAGGAAACACCATATATTTT
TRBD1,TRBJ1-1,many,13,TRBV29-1,CSGGDRKNTEAFF,TGCAGCGGGGGGGACAGAAAGAACACTGAAGCTTTCTTT
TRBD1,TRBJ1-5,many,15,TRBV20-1,CSAHKTGYSNQPQHF,TGCAGTGCTCACAAGACAGGGTACAGCAATCAGCCCCAGCATTTT
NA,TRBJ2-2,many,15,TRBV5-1,CASSPPLGSTGELFF,TGCGCCAGCAGCCCCCCCCTGGGAAGCACCGGGGAGCTGTTTTTT
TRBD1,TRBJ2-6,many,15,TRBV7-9,CASSPRQGGANVLTF,TGTGCCAGCAGCCCGAGACAGGGTGGGGCCAACGTCCTGACTTTC
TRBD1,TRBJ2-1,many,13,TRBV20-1,CSALMTGRNEQFF,TGCAGTGCCCTCATGACAGGGCGCAATGAGCAGTTCTTC
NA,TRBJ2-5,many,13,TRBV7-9,CASSLGLTQTQYF,TGTGCCAGCAGCTTAGGCCTGACTCAGACCCAGTACTTC
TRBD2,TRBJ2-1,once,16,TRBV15,CATSSLISGKVHEQFF,TGTGCCACCAGCAGTCTCATTAGCGGGAAGGTCCATGAGCAGTTCTTC
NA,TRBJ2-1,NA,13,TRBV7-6,CASSLDLGNEQFF,TGTGCCAGCAGCTTGGACCTGGGGAATGAGCAGTTCTTC
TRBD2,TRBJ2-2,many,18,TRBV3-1,CASSHGRASGDYTGELFF,TGTGCCAGCAGCCACGGACGGGCTAGCGGGGACTACACCGGGGAGCTGTTTTTT
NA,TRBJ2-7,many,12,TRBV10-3,CAIGDNSYEQYF,TGTGCCATCGGGGACAACTCCTACGAGCAGTACTTC
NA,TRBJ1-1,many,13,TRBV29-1,CSVERIMNTEAFF,TGCAGCGTTGAGAGGATTATGAACACTGAAGCTTTCTTT
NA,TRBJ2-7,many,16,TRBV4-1,CASSLHGGDSTYEQYF,TGCGCCAGCAGCCTTCATGGGGGGGACAGCACCTACGAGCAGTACTTC
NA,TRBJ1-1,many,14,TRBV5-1,CASSLSQVWDEAFF,TGCGCCAGCAGCTTATCGCAGGTATGGGATGAAGCTTTCTTT